A selection of T cell receptor beta chains follows, all from one sample in a study of OX40 agonist ivuxolimab in advanced cancers. Some clones are missing from TCRdb's copy, which holds only in-frame ones; the method was immunoSEQ multiplex PCR. The sample records tens of thousands of clones, approximately 94% being singletons. Sequenced here: CD4+ or CD8+ T cells sorted from blood, sampled in a trial of the OX40 agonist ivuxolimab. The receptors here all came from an adult with an advanced solid tumor such as melanoma, head and neck, liver or kidney cancer. Both conserved end residues are part of each CDR3. The D gene is left open where the match is weak. Size values are once, few and many counts, or a class for expanded clones, and some rows have none.

d_call	v_call	clone_size	j_call	cdr3_aa	cdr3_nt
NA	TRBV25-1	NA	TRBJ1-6	CASTWSANSPLHF	TGTGCCAGCACTTGGAGTGCCAATTCACCCCTCCACTTT
NA	TRBV6-6	few	TRBJ1-1	CASSYDSLEAFF	TGTGCCAGCAGTTACGACAGCCTTGAAGCTTTCTTT
NA	TRBV7-9	NA	TRBJ1-2	CASSTDRTDFNYGYTF	TGTGCCAGCAGCACAGACCGGACAGACTTTAACTATGGCTACACCTTC
NA	TRBV27	NA	TRBJ2-7	CASGGAVSEQYF	TGTGCCAGCGGTGGCGCGGTCAGTGAGCAGTACTTC
NA	TRBV30	NA	TRBJ1-1	CASDDAGNTEAFF	TGTGCCTCCGACGATGCGGGGAACACTGAAGCTTTCTTT
NA	TRBV28	NA	TRBJ1-3	CASSLTPAVGAGNTIYF	TGTGCCAGCAGCTTAACACCCGCAGTAGGGGCTGGAAACACCATATATTTT
NA	TRBV7-9	once	TRBJ2-1	CASRPLEREEQFF	TGTGCCAGCAGGCCGCTGGAGAGAGAGGAGCAGTTCTTC
NA	TRBV7-9	NA	TRBJ2-1	CASSTSLYNEQFF	TGTGCCAGCAGCACGAGTCTGTACAATGAGCAGTTCTTC
TRBD1	TRBV19	NA	TRBJ1-4	CASTRQGAGKLFF	TGTGCCAGTACTCGACAGGGGGCCGGAAAACTGTTTTTT
NA	TRBV7-8	NA	TRBJ1-3	CASSLGQSSGNTIYF	TGTGCCAGCAGCTTAGGACAGTCCTCTGGAAACACCATATATTTT
NA	TRBV28	NA	TRBJ1-3	CASSPAPDGGNTIYF	TGTGCCAGCAGTCCGGCCCCGGACGGTGGAAACACCATATATTTT
NA	TRBV19	NA	TRBJ2-7	CASSYGTTSYEQYF	TGTGCCAGTAGTTATGGGACAACCTCCTACGAGCAGTACTTC
NA	TRBV27	NA	TRBJ2-1	CASSPDTGISSYNEQFF	TGTGCCAGCAGTCCAGACACGGGAATAAGCTCCTACAATGAGCAGTTCTTC
NA	TRBV4-3	NA	TRBJ2-7	CASSQDSPTGEQYF	TGCGCCAGCAGCCAAGACTCACCGACAGGCGAGCAGTACTTC
NA	TRBV7-3	NA	TRBJ2-7	CASSLQPGTDEQYF	TGTGCCAGCAGCTTACAGCCGGGGACCGACGAGCAGTACTTC
TRBD1	TRBV28	NA	TRBJ1-1	CASSSDRGHAEAFF	TGTGCCAGCAGTTCGGACAGGGGGCACGCTGAAGCTTTCTTT
TRBD1	TRBV28	NA	TRBJ2-7	CASSPGTGPYEQYF	TGTGCCAGCAGTCCCGGGACAGGGCCCTACGAGCAGTACTTC
TRBD1	TRBV6-5	NA	TRBJ1-4	CASSYSGQGREKLFF	TGTGCCAGCAGTTACTCCGGACAGGGTAGAGAAAAACTGTTTTTT
TRBD2	TRBV6-5	NA	TRBJ2-5	CASSFGGASGQETQYF	TGTGCCAGCAGTTTCGGGGGGGCTAGCGGCCAAGAGACCCAGTACTTC
TRBD1	TRBV4-1	NA	TRBJ2-7	CASSLGQGSSYEQYF	TGCGCCAGCAGCCTGGGACAGGGTAGCTCCTACGAGCAGTACTTC
NA	TRBV30	NA	TRBJ2-3	CAWSVQADTQYF	TGTGCCTGGAGTGTACAGGCAGATACGCAGTATTTT
NA	TRBV29-1	NA	TRBJ1-1	CSVTPDSRTEAFF	TGCAGCGTCACGCCCGACAGCCGCACTGAAGCTTTCTTT
NA	TRBV5-8	NA	TRBJ2-7	CASSFLRYEQYF	TGTGCCAGCAGCTTCCTCAGGTACGAGCAGTACTTC
NA	TRBV6-5	NA	TRBJ2-7	CASSSPSRGEQYF	TGTGCCAGCAGTTCCCCGTCCAGGGGCGAGCAGTACTTC
TRBD2	TRBV5-8	NA	TRBJ2-1	CASSTSSGASNEQFF	TGTGCCAGCAGCACTTCTAGCGGGGCCTCCAATGAGCAGTTCTTC
NA	TRBV27	NA	TRBJ1-1	CASSPEFFTEAFF	TGTGCCAGCAGTCCGGAGTTCTTCACTGAAGCTTTCTTT
TRBD2	TRBV19	NA	TRBJ2-7	CASSIVGGGSSYEQYF	TGTGCCAGTAGTATAGTTGGCGGGGGGAGCTCCTACGAGCAGTACTTC
TRBD2	TRBV27	NA	TRBJ2-2	CASSLSGVTGELFF	TGTGCCAGCAGTTTGAGCGGGGTCACCGGGGAGCTGTTTTTT
TRBD1	TRBV28	NA	TRBJ2-7	CASSLSGQAPGYEQYF	TGTGCCAGCAGTTTATCGGGACAGGCCCCGGGGTACGAGCAGTACTTC
NA	TRBV7-2	NA	TRBJ1-4	CASSLAVRGGPEKLFF	TGTGCCAGCAGCTTAGCCGTACGTGGCGGGCCGGAAAAACTGTTTTTT
NA	TRBV27	NA	TRBJ2-7	CASSLRQGGREQYF	TGTGCCAGCAGTTTACGCCAGGGCGGCCGCGAGCAGTACTTC
NA	TRBV13	NA	TRBJ1-2	CASSFRGPGEEDGYTF	TGTGCCAGCAGCTTCCGTGGTCCAGGGGAGGAGGATGGCTACACCTTC
NA	TRBV19	NA	TRBJ2-1	CASSPSGSYNEQFF	TGTGCCAGTAGTCCCTCCGGCTCTTACAATGAGCAGTTCTTC
NA	TRBV7-9	NA	TRBJ1-3	CASSVSGNTIYF	TGTGCCAGCAGCGTCTCTGGAAACACCATATATTTT
NA	TRBV6-6	NA	TRBJ2-1	CASSTAGYGEQFF	TGTGCCAGCAGTACCGCGGGGTACGGTGAGCAGTTCTTC
TRBD1	TRBV11-2	once	TRBJ1-1	CASSSNSGGWTEAFF	TGTGCCAGCAGCTCGAATTCAGGGGGCTGGACTGAAGCTTTCTTT
NA	TRBV27	NA	TRBJ2-3	CASTPGLSDTQYF	TGTGCCAGCACCCCTGGACTTTCAGATACGCAGTATTTT
TRBD1	TRBV29-1	NA	TRBJ2-7	CSAQGVSYEQYF	TGCAGCGCCCAGGGGGTATCCTACGAGCAGTACTTC
NA	TRBV5-1	NA	TRBJ2-1	CASTQFPTGDEQFF	TGCGCCAGCACCCAATTCCCCACCGGGGATGAGCAGTTCTTC